Presented here are 19 T cell receptor beta chains from one specimen sequenced in a study of PD-1 blockade in classical Hodgkin lymphoma. The data were produced by immunoSEQ multiplex PCR, yet TCRdb's version contains in-frame clones alone and is incomplete. This table has around 45,000 clones, approximately 70% appearing once. Every single patient, without exception, relapsed after autologous stem cell transplantation, and brentuximab vedotin exposure varied. The sample in question was peripheral blood mononuclear cells (PBMCs), obtained before the second cycle of nivolumab. All receptors come from a human donor with classical Hodgkin lymphoma.

The J gene is TRBJ1-2, the V gene TRBV6-5; D gene uncertain. CDR3 length: 14 amino acids. The germline V gene has CDR1 MNHEY and CDR2 SVGAGI. V was clipped by 6 bases and J by 8 bases, with 19 bases between them. CDR3 loop: CASSRASDRKGYTF. The CDR3 DNA reads TGTGCCAGCAGCCGAGCCTCGGATCGGAAGGGCTACACCTTC.

The rearrangement joins TRBV30 to TRBJ1-2, with a possible D match to TRBD1 (5 bases). Per the germline V gene, CDR1 is GTSNPN and CDR2 is SVGIG (reference sequence). The CDR3 extends over 12 amino acids. Trimming pared 4 bases from V and 3 bases from J, leaving 9 bases between. The CDR3, as DNA: TGTGCCTGGAACCAGGGAGACTATGGCTACACCTTC. It is translated as CAWNQGDYGYTF.

The sample holds a few counts of this clone. The chain combines TRBV6-1 with TRBJ1-1; tentative D call: TRBD1 (6 bases). The V and J ends lost 8 bases and 0 bases respectively, with 10 bases between them. This CDR3 is 13 amino acids long. Germline V gives CDR1 MNHNS, CDR2 SASEGT. The CDR3 region is CASHRGMNTEAFF. In nucleotides, the CDR3 is TGTGCCAGCCATAGGGGGATGAACACTGAAGCTTTCTTT.

This clone was counted only a few times. The chain carries TRBV9 and TRBJ1-2; D might be TRBD1 (5 bases). The CDR3 loop spans 16 amino acids. Trimming removed 3 bases at V and 3 bases at J, with 18 bases between. Per the germline V gene, CDR1 is SGDLS and CDR2 is YYNGEE. In DNA, the CDR3 is TGTGCCAGCAGCGGTCCTAAGAGGCAGGGTCACTATGGCTACACCTTC. Its translation is CASSGPKRQGHYGYTF.

The CDR3 nucleotides are TGTGCCAGCAGTCCGGCCCCGGACAGGTACTACGAGCAGTACTTC. Amino acid sequence: CASSPAPDRYYEQYF. The chain is built from TRBV6-5 and TRBJ2-5, with 7 positions matching TRBD1. The DNA end lines up better with TRBJ2-7; the J call may be wrong. Germline CDR1 and CDR2: MNHEY and SVGAGI. The CDR3 is made up of 15 amino acids.

V and J are TRBV4-1 and TRBJ2-1, with 13 bases that match TRBD2. The CDR3 extends over 21 amino acids. The J segment lost 0 bases and the V segment lost 2 bases, leaving 13 bases of the junction unmatched. From germline, CDR1 is MGHRA and CDR2 YSYEKL. The CDR3: CASSQPPLAGGRTSSYNEQFF. The CDR3, as DNA: TGCGCCAGCAGCCAACCGCCACTAGCGGGGGGGCGAACAAGCTCCTACAATGAGCAGTTCTTC.

This chain joins TRBV7-6 and TRBJ2-4; 8 nucleotides line up with TRBD2. The CDR3 is 15 residues long. Germline loops: CDR1 SGHVS, CDR2 FNYEAQ. J was trimmed by 1 base and V by 1 base; bases with no gene match: 0. The CDR3 sequence: CASSLERGAKNIQYF. CDR3 DNA sequence: TGTGCCAGCAGCTTAGAGCGGGGGGCCAAAAACATTCAGTACTTC.

The chain carries TRBV7-9 and TRBJ2-7, with 7 bases matching TRBD2. V lost 3 bases and J lost 0; bases outside the gene matches: 2. The germline gives CDR1 SEHNR, CDR2 FQNEAQ (reference sequence). The CDR3 length is 14 residues. The CDR3 loop is CASSFRGGSYEQYF. The DNA for the CDR3 is TGTGCCAGCAGCTTCCGCGGGGGCTCCTACGAGCAGTACTTC.

This chain uses TRBV4-2 with TRBJ2-7, with D tentatively TRBD1 (6 bases). The CDR3 is 14 residues long. Germline loops: CDR1 LGHNA, CDR2 YNFKEQ. Trimming removed 0 bases from V and 7 bases from J, with 13 bases in between. The CDR3 DNA sequence: TGTGCCAGCAGCCAAGAAGAGGACAGACGGGAGCAGTACTTC. It yields the protein CASSQEEDRREQYF.

The chain recombines TRBV10-3 with TRBJ1-2; a weak D match, TRBD1 (6 bases). The CDR3 is 15 amino acids. Germline loops: CDR1 ENHRY, CDR2 SYGVKD. The V and J ends lost 4 bases and 1 base respectively, with 13 bases between them. The CDR3 reads CAISVVPGDNYGYTF. In nucleotides, the CDR3 is TGTGCCATCAGTGTGGTGCCAGGGGATAACTATGGCTACACCTTC.

V is TRBV6-1 and J is TRBJ1-1, with unresolved D. CDR3 length equals 11 residues. The germline V and J ends were trimmed by 6 bases and 7 bases, with 9 bases remaining between them. Germline assignment: CDR1 MNHNS and CDR2 SASEGT. This CDR3 reads CASRVGYEAFF. The CDR3 DNA sequence: TGTGCCAGCAGAGTGGGCTATGAAGCTTTCTTT.

The V call is TRBV6-1, the J call TRBJ1-1; TRBD1 aligns across 7 bases. The CDR3 has 15 amino acids. V shed 2 bases, J shed 4 bases, and the junction held 7 bases outside the gene matches. Germline assignment: CDR1 MNHNS and CDR2 SASEGT. The CDR3 is CASSEWQGEGTEAFF. CDR3 bases: TGTGCCAGCAGTGAATGGCAGGGGGAGGGCACTGAAGCTTTCTTT.

The chain carries TRBV6-6 and TRBJ2-7; D uncertain. The germline V gene encodes CDR1 MNHNY and CDR2 SVGAGI (reference sequence). This CDR3 contains 11 residues. The ends were cut back, 6 bases at V and 2 bases at J, with 5 bases in the middle. The CDR3 loop reads CASSQTYEQYF. The CDR3 DNA is TGTGCCAGCAGCCAGACCTACGAGCAGTACTTC.

V is TRBV28 and J is TRBJ2-7, with D perhaps TRBD2 (5 bases). V shed 3 bases and J shed 0 bases, with 15 bases lying between them. CDR1 is MDHEN, CDR2 SYDVKM, per germline. This CDR3 contains 16 residues. CDR3 sequence (DNA): TGTGCCAGCAGTTTCACCTTAACTAGATTCTCCTACGAGCAGTACTTC. It is translated as CASSFTLTRFSYEQYF.

The chain carries TRBV9 and TRBJ1-2; D gene ambiguous. The CDR3 spans 13 residues. V dropped 2 bases and J dropped 3 bases, with 8 bases sitting between them. Germline V gene sequence: CDR1 SGDLS, CDR2 YYNGEE. The CDR3 bases are TGTGCCAGCAGCGTCGGAGGGTACTATGGCTACACCTTC. Translating gives CASSVGGYYGYTF. Together with reference TRBV9 and TRBJ1-2, the CDR3 gives the full variable domain: DSGVTQTPKHLITATGQRVTLRCSPRSGDLSVYWYQQSLDQGLQFLIQYYNGEERAKGNILERFSAQQFPDLHSELNLSSLELGDSALYFCASSVGGYYGYTFGSGTRLTVV.

This clone qualifies as medium-sized (0.01 to 0.1%). The chain joins TRBV4-3 to TRBJ1-5; D is unclear. The CDR3 is made up of 17 amino acids. Germline lookup yields CDR1 LGHNA and CDR2 YSLEER. V lost 0 bases and J lost 5, with 17 bases in between. The CDR3 region is CASSQEWGEGWDQPQHF. The CDR3 region has the DNA TGCGCCAGCAGCCAAGAATGGGGTGAAGGGTGGGATCAGCCCCAGCATTTT.

The V call is TRBV7-2, the J call TRBJ2-1; D is tentatively TRBD1 or TRBD2 (5 bases each). The CDR3 consists of 14 residues. Germline lookup yields CDR1 SGHTA and CDR2 FQGNSA. V lost 6 bases, J lost 5 bases, and 14 bases lay in between. The CDR3 loop reads CASRTPGTHNEQFF. The CDR3 DNA follows: TGTGCCAGCAGAACCCCAGGGACCCACAATGAGCAGTTCTTC. Filled out from reference TRBV7-2 and TRBJ2-1, the complete variable domain reads GAGVSQSPSNKVTEKGKDVELRCDPISGHTALYWYRQSLGQGLEFLIYFQGNSAPDKSGLPSDRFSAERTGGSVSTLTIQRTQQEDSAVYLCASRTPGTHNEQFFGPGTRLTVL.

The chain recombines TRBV12-2 with TRBJ1-3; the table's D gene call, TRBD1, was not cross checked with the DNA. TRBV12-2 represents a pseudogene. The CDR3 totals 16 residues. CDR3 nucleotides: TGTGCAAGTCGCTTATCATGGCAGGTCGACGGAAACACCATATATTTT. Its translation is CASRLSWQVDGNTIYF.

The J gene is TRBJ1-2, the V gene TRBV6-6, with TRBD1 matching 8 bases. Germline V gives CDR1 MNHNY, CDR2 SVGAGI (reference sequence). The CDR3 covers 14 residues. V lost 4 bases and J lost 3; bases outside the gene matches: 4. DNA for the CDR3: TGTGCCAGCAGTTCGTGGGACAGGCACTATGGCTACACCTTC. Its translation is CASSSWDRHYGYTF.